The entry below gives a single TCR beta chain sequence along with its context. The data were obtained in a study of blood T cell repertoires in COVID-19. Across the study: Specimens from acute and convalescent COVID-19 originated in the United States, Italy and Spain. From T cells, B-cell-depleted T cells, or PBMCs came the material, which was cDNA or gDNA.

As processed by the authors: Estimated nucleated cell counts came from reference gene primer amplification. Produced via immunoSEQ multiplex PCR; TCRdb's table is partial and in-frame only. V and J calls and clone size are given by that table; D and trimming were obtained from the DNA. The sample includes about 41,000 clones, around 90% of them seen just once. Per the germline V gene, CDR1 is SGHKS and CDR2 is YYEKEE (reference sequence). Between the trimmed V and J ends, which lost 1 base and 6 bases, there was a span of 11 bases. The CDR3 sequence is 14 residues long. The sample was peripheral blood. The chain combines TRBV5-5 with TRBJ2-1, with a weak D call TRBD1 (5 bases). This TCR came from a human donor in a cohort sampled during active COVID-19. CDR3: CASSLSLRVNEQFF. In DNA, the CDR3 is TGTGCCAGCAGCTTGTCTCTCAGGGTCAATGAGCAGTTCTTC.